This note documents a single T cell receptor beta chain sequence. This sample stems from a study of blood T cell repertoires in COVID-19. Study as a whole: Samples representing acute and convalescent COVID-19 were sourced from the United States, Italy and Spain.

The CDR3 runs to 18 residues. The germline CDR1 and CDR2 sequences are SGHRS and YFSETQ. With 8 bases clipped from V and 2 bases from J, the junction kept 19 bases outside the gene matches. Measured with immunoSEQ multiplex PCR; TCRdb has only the in-frame clones, and not every one. Of roughly 40,000 clones listed, approximately 85% are singletons. The source of this sequence is a human donor in a cohort sampled during active COVID-19. Source material: peripheral blood. V usage is TRBV5-1 and J usage is TRBJ2-7; 10 nucleotides align to TRBD1. CDR3 loop: CASKPGQGTIGGAYEQYF. In nucleotides, the CDR3 is TGCGCCAGTAAACCGGGACAGGGGACGATCGGGGGTGCCTACGAGCAGTACTTC. The entire variable domain, with the rest obtained from reference TRBV5-1 and TRBJ2-7, is as follows: KAGVTQTPRYLIKTRGQQVTLSCSPISGHRSVSWYQQTPGQGLQFLFEYFSETQRNKGNFPGRFSGRQFSNSRSEMNVSTLELGDSALYLCASKPGQGTIGGAYEQYFGPGTRLTVT.